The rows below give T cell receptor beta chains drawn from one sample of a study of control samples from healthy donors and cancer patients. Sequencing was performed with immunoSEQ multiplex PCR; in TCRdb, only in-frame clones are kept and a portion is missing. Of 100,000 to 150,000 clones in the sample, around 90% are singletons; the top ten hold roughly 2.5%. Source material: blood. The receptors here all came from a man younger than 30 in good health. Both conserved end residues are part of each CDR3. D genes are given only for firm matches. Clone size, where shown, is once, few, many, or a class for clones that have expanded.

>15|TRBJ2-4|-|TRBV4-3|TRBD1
CASSQGQGDANIQYF
TGCGCCAGCAGCCAGGGACAGGGCGACGCAAACATTCAGTACTTC
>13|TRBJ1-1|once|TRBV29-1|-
CSASRVANTEAFF
TGCAGCGCCAGCAGGGTTGCGAACACTGAAGCTTTCTTT
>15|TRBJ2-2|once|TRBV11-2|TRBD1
CASRIPGQSTGELFF
TGTGCCAGCAGAATCCCGGGACAGTCAACCGGGGAGCTGTTTTTT
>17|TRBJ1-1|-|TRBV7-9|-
CASSLAGRQGRNTEAFF
TGTGCCAGCAGCTTAGCGGGGAGGCAGGGGCGAAACACTGAAGCTTTCTTT
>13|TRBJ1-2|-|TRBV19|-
CASSNSGEYGYTF
TGTGCCAGTAGTAATTCTGGGGAGTATGGCTACACCTTC
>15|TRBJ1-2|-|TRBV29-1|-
CSVETRDSAIYGYTF
TGCAGCGTTGAAACCCGTGACAGCGCGATCTATGGCTACACCTTC
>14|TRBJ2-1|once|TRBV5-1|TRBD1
CASSLEGTGNEQFF
TGCGCCAGCAGCTTGGAGGGGACAGGCAATGAGCAGTTCTTC
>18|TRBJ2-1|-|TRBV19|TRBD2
CASSIRGQGLAGPNEQFF
TGTGCCAGTAGTATTCGAGGGCAGGGACTAGCGGGACCAAATGAGCAGTTCTTC
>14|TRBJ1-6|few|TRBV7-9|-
CASSLGPGADTLHF
TGTGCCAGCAGCTTAGGACCTGGGGCGGACACCCTCCACTTT
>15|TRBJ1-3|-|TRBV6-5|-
CASSYSWYSGNTIYF
TGTGCCAGCAGTTACTCTTGGTACTCTGGAAACACCATATATTTT
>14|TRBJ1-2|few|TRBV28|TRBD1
CASSEQGLGYGYTF
TGTGCCAGCAGCGAACAGGGGCTCGGCTATGGCTACACCTTC
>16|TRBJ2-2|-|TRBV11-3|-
CASSLASTGNTGELFF
TGTGCCAGCAGCTTGGCCTCGACAGGGAACACCGGGGAGCTGTTTTTT
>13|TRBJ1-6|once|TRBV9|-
CASGGGYNSPLHF
TGTGCCAGCGGGGGGGGCTATAATTCACCCCTCCACTTT
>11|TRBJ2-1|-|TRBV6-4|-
CASRSGPEQFF
TGTGCCAGCAGGTCAGGGCCTGAGCAGTTCTTC
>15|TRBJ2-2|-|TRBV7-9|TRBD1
CASSIGQGNTGELFF
TGTGCCAGCAGCATAGGACAGGGGAACACCGGGGAGCTGTTTTTT
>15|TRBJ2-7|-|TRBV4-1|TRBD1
CASSQEGRDSYEQYF
TGCGCCAGCAGCCAAGAAGGACGGGACAGCTACGAGCAGTACTTC
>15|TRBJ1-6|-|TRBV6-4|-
CASSDSYRAGSPLHF
TGTGCCAGCAGTGACTCGTACAGGGCGGGGTCACCCCTCCACTTT
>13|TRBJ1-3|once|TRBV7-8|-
CASGVWGGNTIYF
TGTGCCAGCGGGGTTTGGGGAGGAAACACCATATATTTT
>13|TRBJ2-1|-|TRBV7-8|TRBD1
CASRDRMANEQFF
TGTGCCAGCCGGGACAGGATGGCCAATGAGCAGTTCTTC
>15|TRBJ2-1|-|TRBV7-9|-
CASSPSIGGRNEQFF
TGTGCCAGCAGCCCCTCCATTGGGGGGAGGAATGAGCAGTTCTTC
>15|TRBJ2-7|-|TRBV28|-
CASSLSLSGTGEQYF
TGTGCCAGCAGTTTATCCCTTTCCGGGACGGGAGAGCAGTACTTC
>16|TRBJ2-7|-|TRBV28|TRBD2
CASSFSLAGLSYEQYF
TGTGCCAGCAGTTTCTCGTTAGCGGGGCTCTCCTACGAGCAGTACTTC